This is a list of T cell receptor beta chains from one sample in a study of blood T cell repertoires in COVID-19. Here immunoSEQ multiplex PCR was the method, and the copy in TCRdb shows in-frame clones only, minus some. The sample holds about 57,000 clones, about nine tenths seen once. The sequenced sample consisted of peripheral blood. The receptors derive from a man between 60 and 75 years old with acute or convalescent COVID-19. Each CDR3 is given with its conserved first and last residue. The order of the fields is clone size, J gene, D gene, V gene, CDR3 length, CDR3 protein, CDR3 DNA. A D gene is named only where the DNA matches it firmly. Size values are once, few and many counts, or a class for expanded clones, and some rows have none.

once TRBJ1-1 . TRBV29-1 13 CSVALSGDTEAFF TGCAGCGTCGCATTATCCGGGGACACTGAAGCTTTCTTT
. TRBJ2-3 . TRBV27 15 CASSLSGGWADTQYF TGTGCCAGCAGTTTATCAGGAGGTTGGGCAGATACGCAGTATTTT
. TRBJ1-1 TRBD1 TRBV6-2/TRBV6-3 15 CASSYGGTGGIEAFF TGTGCCAGCAGTTACGGGGGGACAGGGGGCATTGAAGCTTTCTTT
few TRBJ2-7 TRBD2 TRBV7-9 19 CASSLRRGLAGGDAYEQYF TGTGCCAGCAGCCTTCGCCGGGGACTAGCGGGAGGGGACGCCTACGAGCAGTACTTC
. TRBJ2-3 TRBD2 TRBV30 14 CAVVAGERLDTQYF TGTGCCGTGGTCGCGGGAGAACGATTAGATACGCAGTATTTT
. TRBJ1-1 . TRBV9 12 CASSVGPGEAFF TGTGCCAGCAGCGTAGGACCAGGCGAAGCTTTCTTT
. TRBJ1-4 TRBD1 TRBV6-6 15 CASSYPTGGGEKLFF TGTGCCAGCAGTTACCCCACAGGGGGAGGTGAAAAACTGTTTTTT
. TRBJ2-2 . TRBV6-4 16 CASSDSYSANTGELFF TGTGCCAGCAGTGACTCGTACTCCGCGAACACCGGGGAGCTGTTTTTT
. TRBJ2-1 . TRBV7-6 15 CASSSWERVGNEQFF TGTGCCAGCAGCTCCTGGGAGCGGGTAGGGAATGAGCAGTTCTTC
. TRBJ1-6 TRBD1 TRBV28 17 CASTQSTGGSYNSPLHF TGTGCCAGCACCCAAAGTACAGGGGGCTCCTATAATTCACCCCTCCACTTT
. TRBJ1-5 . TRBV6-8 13 CALTDSSNQPQHF TGTGCCCTCACGGACAGTAGCAATCAGCCCCAGCATTTT
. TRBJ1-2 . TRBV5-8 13 CATGRGGRYGYTF TGTGCCACCGGAAGGGGGGGGCGGTATGGCTACACCTTC
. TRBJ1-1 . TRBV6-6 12 CASSRLEGEAFF TGTGCCAGCAGTCGGTTAGAGGGTGAAGCTTTCTTT
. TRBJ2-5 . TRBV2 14 CASSQGTSQETQYF TGTGCCAGCAGCCAAGGGACTTCGCAAGAGACCCAGTACTTC
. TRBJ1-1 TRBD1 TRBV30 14 CAWSQESGQGEAFF TGTGCCTGGAGTCAGGAGTCGGGACAGGGTGAAGCTTTCTTT
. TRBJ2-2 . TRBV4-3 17 CASSQDLGRANTGELFF TGCGCCAGCAGCCAAGATCTGGGCAGAGCGAACACCGGGGAGCTGTTTTTT
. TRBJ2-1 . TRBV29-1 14 CSVLKTAAYNEQFF TGCAGCGTCCTTAAGACAGCAGCCTACAATGAGCAGTTCTTC
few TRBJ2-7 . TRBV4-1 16 CASSQARGYLSYEQYF TGCGCCAGCAGCCAAGCAAGGGGGTACCTCTCCTACGAGCAGTACTTC
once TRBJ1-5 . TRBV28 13 CASSLEINQPQHF TGTGCCAGCAGTTTGGAGATCAATCAGCCCCAGCATTTT
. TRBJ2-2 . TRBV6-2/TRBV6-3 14 CASSYWTNRGELFF TGTGCCAGCAGTTATTGGACTAACCGGGGAGAGCTGTTTTTT
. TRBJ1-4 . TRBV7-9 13 CASSFGGGEKLFF TGTGCCAGCAGCTTCGGGGGAGGGGAAAAACTGTTTTTT
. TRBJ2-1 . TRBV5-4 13 CASSLGHNNEQFF TGTGCCAGCAGCTTGGGGCACAACAATGAGCAGTTCTTC
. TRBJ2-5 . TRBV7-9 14 CASSLARAVETQYF TGTGCCAGCAGCTTAGCGAGGGCCGTAGAGACCCAGTACTTC
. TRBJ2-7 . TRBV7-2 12 CASTQLSYEQYF TGTGCCAGCACCCAACTCTCCTACGAGCAGTACTTC
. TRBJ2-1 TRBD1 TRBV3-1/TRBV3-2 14 CASSPLDRTNEQFF TGTGCCAGCAGCCCCTTGGACAGGACCAATGAGCAGTTCTTC
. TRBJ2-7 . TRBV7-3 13 CASSVLRGYEQYF TGTGCCAGCAGCGTACTCAGGGGTTACGAGCAGTACTTC
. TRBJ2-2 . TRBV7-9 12 CASSPGPGELFF TGTGCCAGCAGCCCTGGCCCCGGGGAGCTGTTTTTT
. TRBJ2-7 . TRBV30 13 CAGKKQGSYEQYF TGTGCCGGTAAGAAACAGGGCTCCTACGAGCAGTACTTC
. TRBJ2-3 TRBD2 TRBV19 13 CASTSGRTDTQYF TGTGCCAGTACTAGCGGGAGGACAGATACGCAGTATTTT
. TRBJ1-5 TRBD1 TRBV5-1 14 CASSSGTGGQPQHF TGCGCCAGCAGCTCCGGGACAGGAGGTCAGCCCCAGCATTTT
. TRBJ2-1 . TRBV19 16 CASSESGDLYFGEQFF TGTGCCAGTAGTGAGTCAGGGGATCTGTATTTCGGGGAGCAGTTCTTC